The entry below gives a single T cell receptor (beta chain) sequence along with its context. Its cognate antigen is unknown. The primer mix had 60 Vbeta and 13 Jbeta primers. Assay: immunoSEQ multiplex PCR; the TCRdb copy retains only in-frame clones and omits some. The table records 150,000 to 200,000 clones, about 79% of them present only once. The data stem from a study of cytomegalovirus exposure and HLA in healthy donors. Findings of the study overall: Association of a missense DCLRE1C variant with TCR beta V- and J-gene trimming was reported in a later analysis.

This CDR3 is 15 amino acids long. Germline CDR1 reads MNHEY; CDR2 reads SMNVEV (reference sequence). Trimming took off 6 bases at V and 0 bases at J, with 14 bases between the two ends. This sequence was found in a man between 50 and 59 years old in good health and CMV-seropositive. The chain uses TRBV27 and TRBJ1-1; tentatively, D is TRBD1 (6 bases). The sample taken for sequencing was PBMCs. For the CDR3, the DNA is TGTGCCAGCAGGGGGGCCGATAGAGTGAACACTGAAGCTTTCTTT. Its protein product is CASRGADRVNTEAFF.